The next 17 T cell receptor beta chains were all read from a single sample in a study of T cells after yellow fever vaccination. TCRdb reprocessed the 5' RACE reads via MiXCR and lists one record per CDR3 protein. The profile covers roughly 50,000 distinct CDR3 sequences, with roughly 7.5% appearing a single time and 25% to 35% taken by the ten largest. The material was CD8+ T cells sorted from PBMCs, obtained less than 16 days after the first yellow fever vaccination. These TCRs come from a man between 18 and 29 years old who received the YFV17D yellow fever vaccine.

This clonotype was recorded at least ten times. This chain joins TRBV9 and TRBJ1-1; 7 bases map to TRBD1. CDR3 length equals 14 residues. Trimming at V came to 3 bases and at J to 7 bases, leaving 9 bases not matched to a gene. Germline-derived CDR1 and CDR2 are SGDLS and YYNGEE. CDR3 region: CASSDPSGQREAFF. CDR3 nucleotides: TGTGCCAGCAGCGACCCCTCGGGACAGCGTGAAGCTTTCTTT.

This clonotype has a count of ten or more. The chain is built from TRBV12-3 or TRBV12-4 and TRBJ1-4; possibly TRBD1 for D (6 bases). Trimming took 6 bases from V and 8 from J, leaving 16 bases between them. The CDR3 totals 14 residues. The CDR3 DNA reads as TGTGCCAGCAGCCGGGGCGGGGGCCAGGAAAAACTGTTTTTT. Amino acids: CASSRGGGQEKLFF.

This clonotype showed up just a few times. The chain links TRBV14 to TRBJ2-7; D is ambiguous. This CDR3 contains 12 residues. Germline values: CDR1 SGHDN, CDR2 FVKESK. V lost 4 bases and J lost 5, with 9 bases in between. CDR3 DNA sequence: TGTGCCAGCAGCCGCGGTCCCCACGAGCAGTACTTC. Translated: CASSRGPHEQYF.

This clonotype was seen ten or more times. The V and J genes are TRBV4-2 and TRBJ2-7; 13 bases match TRBD2. CDR3 length: 16 amino acids. The germline CDR1 and CDR2 sequences are LGHNA and YNFKEQ. The junction had 11 bases not matched to a gene; V was cut back by 7 bases and J by 5 bases. DNA of the CDR3: TGTGCCAGCACCACTACTAGCGGGGGGGCTCAACACGAGCAGTACTTC. Its translation is CASTTTSGGAQHEQYF.

This clonotype occurred many times. J is TRBJ2-7 and V is TRBV4-1; D call uncertain. The germline CDR1 and CDR2 sequences are MGHRA and YSYEKL. This CDR3 comprises 12 residues. V was trimmed by 3 bases and J by 1 base, leaving 4 bases between them. The CDR3 DNA reads as TGCGCCAGCAGCCATGGATCCTACGAGCAGTACTTC. Translated, it gives CASSHGSYEQYF.

Many counts were recorded for this clonotype. The rearrangement joins TRBV5-1 to TRBJ2-7; D is unresolved. Germline CDR1 SGHRS, CDR2 YFSETQ. This CDR3 region has 14 residues. The V end lost 4 bases, the J end lost 6 bases, and 17 bases lay between the germline ends. The CDR3: CASSPSPAPPEQYF. CDR3 coding DNA: TGCGCCAGCAGCCCTTCCCCGGCGCCCCCCGAGCAGTACTTC.

This clonotype was counted at least ten times. The chain uses TRBV11-2 and TRBJ1-5; D remains ambiguous. V was pared by 1 base and J by 6 bases, with 13 bases between. Germline assignment: CDR1 SGHAT and CDR2 FQNNGV. The CDR3 is made up of 15 amino acids. DNA of the CDR3: TGTGCCAGCAGCTTAGGAACCCTTATCGGTCAGCCCCAGCATTTT. As protein: CASSLGTLIGQPQHF.

This clonotype was detected a few times. V and J are TRBV3-1 and TRBJ1-3; D unclear. The CDR3 is made up of 16 amino acids. CDR1 is LGHDT, CDR2 YNNKEL, per germline (reference sequence). Trimming stripped 1 base from V and 0 bases from J, with 10 bases between. CDR3 residues: CASSQVTENSGNTIYF. The CDR3 DNA sequence: TGTGCCAGCAGCCAAGTGACGGAAAACTCTGGAAACACCATATATTTT.

This clonotype came up many times. This chain links TRBV6-5 with TRBJ2-5; 10 nucleotides align to TRBD2. The germline gives CDR1 MNHEY, CDR2 SVGAGI. This CDR3 comprises 15 residues. V shed 7 bases and J 5 bases; nucleotides not matched to a gene: 10. DNA for the CDR3: TGTGCCAGCATGGGAGCGGGGGGGCTCGGTGAGACCCAGTACTTC. It codes for CASMGAGGLGETQYF.

This clonotype was seen more than once but under ten times. The V and J genes are TRBV11-2 and TRBJ1-3; 7 bases are shared with TRBD1. V lost 4 bases to trimming and J lost 3 bases; unmatched junction nucleotides: 3. CDR1 and CDR2 (germline): SGHAT, FQNNGV. This CDR3 comprises 14 residues. CDR3 sequence: CASSSWDSGNTIYF. The CDR3 DNA is TGTGCCAGCAGCTCCTGGGACAGTGGAAACACCATATATTTT. The complete variable domain, with remaining parts taken from reference TRBV11-2 and TRBJ1-3, reads EAGVAQSPRYKIIEKRQSVAFWCNPISGHATLYWYQQILGQGPKLLIQFQNNGVVDDSQLPKDRFSAERLKGVDSTLKIQPAKLEDSAVYLCASSSWDSGNTIYFGEGSWLTVV.

Ten or more counts support this clonotype. V usage is TRBV7-9 and J usage is TRBJ2-2; D may be TRBD1 (6 bases). CDR3 size: 15 residues. V was trimmed by 5 bases and J by 2 bases, leaving 12 bases between them. Looked up from germline, CDR1 is SEHNR and CDR2 is FQNEAQ (reference sequence). The CDR3 coding sequence is TGTGCCAGCAGCCCCCGGACAGTCAACACCGGGGAGCTGTTTTTT. It translates to CASSPRTVNTGELFF.

The rearrangement links TRBV5-5 to TRBJ2-1; unclear D gene. The germline V gene has CDR1 SGHKS and CDR2 YYEKEE (reference sequence). V was clipped by 3 bases and J by 7 bases, with 14 bases between them. The CDR3 loop spans 14 amino acids. This CDR3 reads CASSSLSGVNEQFF. CDR3 sequence (DNA): TGTGCCAGCAGCTCCCTGTCTGGGGTAAATGAGCAGTTCTTC. The whole variable domain, filled in from reference TRBV5-5 and TRBJ2-1, reads DAGVTQSPTHLIKTRGQQVTLRCSPISGHKSVSWYQQVLGQGPQFIFQYYEKEERGRGNFPDRFSARQFPNYSSELNVNALLLGDSALYLCASSSLSGVNEQFFGPGTRLTVL.

This clonotype has ten or more counts. The chain joins TRBV20-1 to TRBJ2-1; D gene ambiguous. The V and J ends lost 3 bases and 2 bases respectively, with 17 bases between them. Per germline, CDR1 DFQATT and CDR2 SNEGSKA (reference sequence). The CDR3 loop spans 16 amino acids. CDR3 sequence reads: CSARARSGRTYNEQFF. CDR3 nucleotide sequence: TGCAGTGCTAGGGCTAGATCGGGTCGGACCTACAATGAGCAGTTCTTC.

Ten or more counts support this clonotype. This rearrangement joins TRBV20-1 to TRBJ1-1, with D unclear. CDR3 length: 10 residues. Looked up from germline, CDR1 is DFQATT and CDR2 is SNEGSKA (reference sequence). V lost 6 bases and J lost 8, with 10 bases in between. In DNA form, the CDR3 reads TGCAGTGCCCGATCAGGAGAAGCTTTCTTT. Its translation: CSARSGEAFF.

This clonotype was counted ten times or more. The J gene is TRBJ1-2, the V gene TRBV7-2, with a possible D match to TRBD1 (5 bases). The ends were cut back, 4 bases at V and 8 bases at J, with 14 bases in the middle. Germline values: CDR1 SGHTA, CDR2 FQGNSA. The CDR3 is 13 amino acids. The CDR3, as DNA: TGTGCCAGCAGCTCGACAGCCGGAGGAGGCTACACCTTC. It specifies CASSSTAGGGYTF.

This clonotype was seen at least ten times. The chain joins TRBV7-9 to TRBJ1-5; D remains ambiguous. V was clipped by 5 bases and J by 9 bases, with 11 bases between them. This CDR3 has 12 residues. Per the germline V gene, CDR1 is SEHNR and CDR2 is FQNEAQ (reference sequence). The CDR3 loop is CASSPSFGPQHF. The CDR3 nucleotides are TGTGCCAGCAGCCCGTCCTTTGGGCCCCAGCATTTT.

Worth noting for this clonotype: Being one base from a much bigger clone, this may be a read error. The chain recombines TRBV12-3 or TRBV12-4 with TRBJ2-7; no clear D. CDR3 size: 13 residues. The CDR3 DNA sequence: TGTACCAGCAGTTTAACACCCTCCTACGAGCAGTACGTC. Protein: CTSSLTPSYEQYV.